This TCR beta chain was recovered during a study of cytotoxic CD8 clonotypes in ibrutinib-treated CLL. Background on the study: A mean of roughly 260,000 productive templates and just under 95,000 productive rearrangements was obtained per sample. Study observations and caveats: Clonality showed a rise at ibrutinib response that reversed toward baseline at progression. Relative to age-matched healthy donors, clonality at baseline was higher, and it tracked circulating CD8+ T-cell counts. Public clonotypes were seen rarely and were contracted or stable on treatment.

V was pared by 5 bases and J by 6 bases, with 13 bases of the junction left unmatched. The germline V gene has CDR1 SEHNR and CDR2 FQNEAQ (reference sequence). The CDR3 is 16 amino acids. TCRdb keeps only in-frame clones here, not all; method: immunoSEQ multiplex PCR. This table holds 50,000 or so clones, 70% to 90% found once. This clone was observed a single time. Its antigen is as yet unknown. The genes are TRBV7-9 and TRBJ2-7; 10 nucleotides line up with TRBD2. This receptor was taken from a human donor with chronic lymphocytic leukemia. The input for sequencing was PBMCs, taken after 24 months of ibrutinib treatment. The DNA for the CDR3 is TGTGCCAGCAGCCGGGGGCTAGCGGGAGCAATCGGCGAGCAGTACTTC. Translation: CASSRGLAGAIGEQYF.